This section outlines one T cell receptor beta chain sequence together with its context. Its matching antigen is unknown. The CDR3 is made up of 13 amino acids. V lost 6 bases and J lost 5; bases outside the gene matches: 3. Germline V gene lookup returns CDR1 SNHLY and CDR2 FYNNEI. The record originates from a study of cytomegalovirus exposure and HLA in healthy donors. Researchers ran the PCR with 60 Vbeta and 13 Jbeta primers. TCRdb's table, derived via immunoSEQ multiplex PCR, lists solely in-frame clones and lacks some. The sample totals about 62,000 clones. Notes on the study in general: A later analysis showed that HLA-associated TCR beta chains had undergone more clonal expansion than equally common others. Later analysis identified a missense DCLRE1C variant that was linked to TCR beta V- and J-gene trimming. The study designated 150 or so TCR beta chains cytomegalovirus-associated. A later analysis found common viral pathogens apparently linked to several of the most significant clusters.

Sequenced sample: PBMCs. This chain connects TRBV2 to TRBJ2-5; 10 positions match TRBD2. The clonotype comes from a man aged 30 to 39 in good health and CMV-seropositive. The CDR3 bases are TGTGCCAGCAGGCTAGCGGGGGTGGAGACCCAGTACTTC. It encodes CASRLAGVETQYF.